This TCR beta chain was found in a study of T-cell reconstitution after alpha-beta-depleted transplantation in children. Study observations and caveats: After one year, T-cell counts and TCRbeta diversity mostly came from new T cells. Reportedly, alpha-beta T cells present about two months post-transplant originated from several hundred expanded clones of graft origin. Some patients' high day-60 TCRbeta diversity was attributed to recipient cells surviving conditioning.

Between the trimmed V and J ends, which lost 4 bases and 8 bases, there was a span of 20 bases. CDR1 is SGHTA and CDR2 is FQGTGA in the germline V gene. This CDR3 is 15 amino acids long. Remarks on this clonotype: Its antigen remains unidentified.

Preparation of the TCRbeta library involved a method that used unique molecular identifiers. One entry per CDR3 protein, called by TCRdb with MiXCR from the PCR reads. The sample consists of over 100,000 distinct CDR3 sequences, roughly 7.1% of them appearing once. The sequencing here drew on PBMCs, taken before TCRalphabeta/CD19-depleted stem cell transplant. This chain joins TRBV7-3 and TRBJ1-2; no definite D call. This TCR derives from a boy under 10 years old with acute lymphoblastic leukemia, due to receive a stem cell transplant. CDR3 residues: CASSSSPTSPGGYTF. The CDR3 DNA reads TGTGCCAGCAGCTCAAGTCCAACTTCCCCGGGAGGCTACACCTTC.